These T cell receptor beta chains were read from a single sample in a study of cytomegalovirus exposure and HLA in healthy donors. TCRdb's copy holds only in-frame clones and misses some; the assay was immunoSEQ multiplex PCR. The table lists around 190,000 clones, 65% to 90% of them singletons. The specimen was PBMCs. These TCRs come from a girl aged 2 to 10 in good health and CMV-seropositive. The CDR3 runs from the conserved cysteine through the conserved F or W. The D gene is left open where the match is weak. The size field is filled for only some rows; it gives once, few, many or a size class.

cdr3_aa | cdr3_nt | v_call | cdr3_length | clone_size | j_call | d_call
CASSRRGGYEQYF | TGTGCCAGCAGCCGAAGGGGGGGCTACGAGCAGTACTTC | TRBV6-1 | 13 | - | TRBJ2-7 | -
CASSSYQGFGPF | TGTGCCAGCAGCTCATATCAGGGATTCGGGCCCTTC | TRBV27 | 12 | once | TRBJ1-2 | -
CAGSYGTGDNEQFF | TGTGCCGGAAGTTACGGGACAGGAGACAATGAGCAGTTCTTC | TRBV7-6 | 14 | - | TRBJ2-1 | TRBD1
CAWSYLAGPPDTQYF | TGTGCCTGGAGTTACCTAGCGGGGCCCCCAGATACGCAGTATTTT | TRBV30 | 15 | - | TRBJ2-3 | TRBD2
CASSGPPGIAQYF | TGTGCCAGCAGTGGGCCTCCAGGGATTGCGCAGTATTTT | TRBV6-1 | 13 | - | TRBJ2-3 | -
CASSSRQNYGYTF | TGTGCCAGCAGTTCGAGACAGAACTATGGCTACACCTTC | TRBV6-5 | 13 | - | TRBJ1-2 | -
CASSSWTSGVEQYF | TGTGCCAGCAGTTCTTGGACGTCGGGGGTCGAGCAGTACTTC | TRBV7-6 | 14 | - | TRBJ2-7 | -
CASIGAGTGELFF | TGTGCCAGCATAGGGGCCGGCACCGGGGAGCTGTTTTTT | TRBV6-5 | 13 | - | TRBJ2-2 | -
CASSLANGTGNTGELFF | TGTGCCAGCAGCTTAGCGAACGGGACAGGTAACACCGGGGAGCTGTTTTTT | TRBV7-9 | 17 | once | TRBJ2-2 | TRBD1
CASSLRASGFQETQYF | TGCGCCAGCAGCTTGAGGGCGAGCGGATTCCAAGAGACCCAGTACTTC | TRBV5-1 | 16 | - | TRBJ2-5 | -
CASRLYNQPQHF | TGTGCCAGTAGATTGTACAATCAGCCCCAGCATTTT | TRBV19 | 12 | - | TRBJ1-5 | -
CASTLTGICEQYF | TGTGCCAGCACCCTGACAGGGATTTGCGAGCAGTACTTC | TRBV2 | 13 | - | TRBJ2-7 | TRBD1
CASSLGYGFYEQYF | TGCGCCAGCAGCTTGGGGTACGGTTTCTACGAGCAGTACTTC | TRBV5-1 | 14 | - | TRBJ2-7 | -
CASSPDRDEQFF | TGTGCCAGCAGCCCTGACAGGGATGAGCAGTTCTTC | TRBV5-6 | 12 | - | TRBJ2-1 | TRBD1
CASSEFGQGRGEKLFF | TGTGCCAGCAGTGAATTCGGACAGGGGAGAGGAGAAAAACTGTTTTTT | TRBV2 | 16 | - | TRBJ1-4 | TRBD1
CATSSLADNEQFF | TGTGCCACCAGCTCTCTGGCCGACAATGAGCAGTTCTTC | TRBV15 | 13 | - | TRBJ2-1 | -
CAISESSRTSGYNEQFF | TGTGCCATCAGTGAGTCGTCCCGGACTAGCGGTTACAATGAGCAGTTCTTC | TRBV10-3 | 17 | - | TRBJ2-1 | TRBD2
CASSLRVPSGNTIYF | TGTGCCAGCAGCTTACGGGTCCCTTCTGGAAACACCATATATTTT | TRBV11-2 | 15 | - | TRBJ1-3 | -
CASSWGTGSPEQYF | TGCGCCAGCAGCTGGGGGACAGGGTCGCCCGAGCAGTACTTC | TRBV5-1 | 14 | - | TRBJ2-7 | TRBD1
CASLTSGRVKSPGTDTQYF | TGTGCCTCACTCACTAGCGGGAGGGTGAAGAGCCCCGGCACAGATACGCAGTATTTT | TRBV7-9 | 19 | - | TRBJ2-3 | TRBD2
CASSSTILTGELFF | TGTGCCAGCTCGTCGACTATACTCACCGGGGAGCTGTTTTTT | TRBV18 | 14 | - | TRBJ2-2 | -
CASSEYSYPAYEQYF | TGTGCCAGCAGTGAGTATTCGTATCCGGCCTACGAGCAGTACTTC | TRBV6-1 | 15 | - | TRBJ2-7 | -
CASSAGAPSYGYTF | TGTGCCAGCAGCGCAGGGGCACCCTCCTATGGCTACACCTTC | TRBV13 | 14 | - | TRBJ1-2 | -
CASSWGDRAYEQYF | TGTGCCAGCAGTTGGGGAGACAGGGCCTACGAGCAGTACTTC | TRBV27 | 14 | - | TRBJ2-7 | TRBD1
CASSKDRGEAFF | TGTGCCAGCAGCAAAGACAGGGGTGAAGCTTTCTTT | TRBV5-4 | 12 | few | TRBJ1-1 | TRBD1
CASSPPSLTTPSTDTQYF | TGTGCCAGTAGTCCCCCCAGCCTGACTACCCCTAGCACAGATACGCAGTATTTT | TRBV19 | 18 | - | TRBJ2-3 | -
CASSEGGINQPQHF | TGTGCCAGCAGTGAGGGGGGAATCAATCAGCCCCAGCATTTT | TRBV2 | 14 | once | TRBJ1-5 | -
CASSGRWEEGGNQPQHF | TGTGCCAGCAGTGGACGGTGGGAGGAGGGAGGCAATCAGCCCCAGCATTTT | TRBV25-1 | 17 | - | TRBJ1-5 | -
CASSRGDEGDTQYF | TGTGCCAGCAGCCGCGGTGACGAGGGAGATACGCAGTATTTT | TRBV11-3 | 14 | - | TRBJ2-3 | -
CASSRTSGGTAANEQFF | TGTGCCAGCAGCAGGACTAGCGGGGGAACTGCGGCCAATGAGCAGTTCTTC | TRBV5-4 | 17 | - | TRBJ2-1 | TRBD2
CASSARREKLFF | TGTGCCAGTAGTGCCCGTCGGGAAAAACTGTTTTTT | TRBV19 | 12 | - | TRBJ1-4 | -
CASSDRASNQPQHF | TGTGCCAGCAGCGACAGGGCAAGCAATCAGCCCCAGCATTTT | TRBV9 | 14 | - | TRBJ1-5 | -
CASTTPIAGAFF | TGTGCCAGCACGACTCCGATCGCGGGGGCTTTCTTT | TRBV19 | 12 | - | TRBJ1-1 | -
CAWSMGSGYTEAFF | TGTGCCTGGAGTATGGGGTCGGGGTACACTGAAGCTTTCTTT | TRBV30 | 14 | - | TRBJ1-1 | -
CASSQTGGQPQHF | TGTGCCAGCAGCCAAACAGGGGGTCAGCCCCAGCATTTT | TRBV27 | 13 | - | TRBJ1-5 | TRBD1
CASSRSVSYEQYF | TGTGCCAGCAGCCGATCGGTCTCCTACGAGCAGTACTTC | TRBV14 | 13 | - | TRBJ2-7 | -
CASNTKDRGYGYTF | TGTGCCAGCAATACAAAAGACAGGGGCTATGGCTACACCTTC | TRBV5-6 | 14 | once | TRBJ1-2 | TRBD1
CASSLEGRGHQPQHF | TGCGCCAGCAGCTTGGAGGGCAGGGGGCATCAGCCCCAGCATTTT | TRBV5-1 | 15 | - | TRBJ1-5 | TRBD1
CASSLGGQIYGEQYF | TGTGCCAGCAGCTTAGGAGGACAGATCTACGGGGAGCAGTACTTC | TRBV11-3 | 15 | - | TRBJ2-7 | -
CASSFRDRGYEQYF | TGTGCCAGCAGTTTCCGGGACAGGGGCTACGAGCAGTACTTC | TRBV6-6 | 14 | - | TRBJ2-7 | TRBD1
CASSLGLAGGVYYNEQFF | TGTGCCAGCAGCTTAGGACTAGCGGGGGGAGTATACTACAATGAGCAGTTCTTC | TRBV7-8 | 18 | - | TRBJ2-1 | TRBD2
CASRLTGYGYTF | TGTGCCAGCCGCCTGACAGGGTATGGCTACACCTTC | TRBV5-4 | 12 | - | TRBJ1-2 | TRBD1
CASSRRQGGISYEQYF | TGTGCCAGCAGCCGGCGACAGGGAGGTATTTCCTACGAGCAGTACTTC | TRBV5-4 | 16 | - | TRBJ2-7 | -
CASSLGALAGSTDTQYF | TGCGCCAGCAGCTTGGGAGCCCTAGCGGGGAGCACAGATACGCAGTATTTT | TRBV5-1 | 17 | - | TRBJ2-3 | TRBD2
CASSLSGSRETQYF | TGTGCCAGCAGCTTAAGCGGGAGCCGAGAGACCCAGTACTTC | TRBV7-9 | 14 | - | TRBJ2-5 | TRBD2
CASSVRQNEQFF | TGTGCCAGCAGCGTCAGACAGAATGAGCAGTTCTTC | TRBV9 | 12 | - | TRBJ2-1 | -
CASSPGQGTGELFF | TGTGCCAGCAGTCCGGGACAGGGCACCGGGGAGCTGTTTTTT | TRBV7-3 | 14 | few | TRBJ2-2 | TRBD1
CASTTGAEHGYTF | TGTGCCAGCACCACAGGGGCGGAACATGGCTACACCTTC | TRBV6-1 | 13 | - | TRBJ1-2 | TRBD1
CASSFGSDRSYEQYF | TGTGCCAGCAGTTTCGGTTCGGACAGGTCCTACGAGCAGTACTTC | TRBV28 | 15 | - | TRBJ2-7 | TRBD1
CASSPPTASNTEAFF | TGCGCCAGCAGCCCGCCGACAGCCTCGAACACTGAAGCTTTCTTT | TRBV5-1 | 15 | once | TRBJ1-1 | -
CASSSDRAVYGYTF | TGTGCCAGCAGCTCAGACAGGGCAGTTTATGGCTACACCTTC | TRBV5-6 | 14 | few | TRBJ1-2 | TRBD1
CASRPAGDPLDTQYF | TGCGCCAGCAGACCAGCGGGAGATCCCCTAGATACGCAGTATTTT | TRBV5-1 | 15 | - | TRBJ2-3 | TRBD2